The entry that follows covers one T cell receptor (beta chain) sequence. Original processing notes: Researchers report that nucleated cell counts were estimated from reference gene primer amplification. Here immunoSEQ multiplex PCR was the method, and the copy in TCRdb shows in-frame clones only, minus some. Clone size and V and J calls were adopted from that table, with D and trimming inferred from the DNA. This sample has 350,000 or so clones, with 92% found just once. Germline assignment: CDR1 PRHDT and CDR2 FYEKMQ (reference sequence). The V end was cut by 11 bases, the J end by 2 bases, with 12 bases between. The CDR3 contains 12 residues. The study drew participants aged about 18 to 89 years from approximately 23 US areas. Before being deemed recovered, Cohort 3 donors had two negative PCRs, clearance, or symptom resolution. This record comes from a study of blood T cell repertoires in COVID-19.

Material for sequencing was PBMCs or T cells enriched from blood (not recorded which). The chain carries TRBV13 and TRBJ1-1; D not resolved. This sequence was found in a woman in her twenties or thirties who had recovered from COVID-19. CDR3 in DNA: TGTGCCGGCCCAGCGGGTAACACTGAAGCTTTCTTT. Protein product: CAGPAGNTEAFF.